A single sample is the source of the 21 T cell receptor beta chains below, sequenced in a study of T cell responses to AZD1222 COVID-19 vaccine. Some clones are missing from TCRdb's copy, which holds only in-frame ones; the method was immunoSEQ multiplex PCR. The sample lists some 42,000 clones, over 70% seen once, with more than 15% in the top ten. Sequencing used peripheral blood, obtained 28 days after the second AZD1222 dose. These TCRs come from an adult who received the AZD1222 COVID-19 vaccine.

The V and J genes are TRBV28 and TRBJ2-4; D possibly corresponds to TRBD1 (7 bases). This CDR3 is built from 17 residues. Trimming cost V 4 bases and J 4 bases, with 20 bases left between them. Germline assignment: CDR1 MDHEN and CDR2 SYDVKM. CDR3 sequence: CASSSPPRGVWKNIQYF. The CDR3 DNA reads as TGTGCCAGCAGTTCCCCCCCCAGGGGGGTATGGAAAAACATTCAGTACTTC.

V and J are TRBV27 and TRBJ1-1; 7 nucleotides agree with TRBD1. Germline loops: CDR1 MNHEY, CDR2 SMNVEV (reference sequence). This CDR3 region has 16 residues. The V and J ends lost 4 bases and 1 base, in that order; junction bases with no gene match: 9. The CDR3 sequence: CASSSYQDRANTEAFF. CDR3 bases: TGTGCCAGCAGTTCATACCAAGACAGGGCGAACACTGAAGCTTTCTTT.

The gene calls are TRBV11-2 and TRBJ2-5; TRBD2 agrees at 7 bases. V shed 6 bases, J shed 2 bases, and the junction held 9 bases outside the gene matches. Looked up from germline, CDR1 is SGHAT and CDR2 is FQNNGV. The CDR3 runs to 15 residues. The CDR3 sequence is CASRSIRGVQETQYF. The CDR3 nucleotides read TGTGCCAGCAGGTCCATACGGGGGGTTCAAGAGACCCAGTACTTC.

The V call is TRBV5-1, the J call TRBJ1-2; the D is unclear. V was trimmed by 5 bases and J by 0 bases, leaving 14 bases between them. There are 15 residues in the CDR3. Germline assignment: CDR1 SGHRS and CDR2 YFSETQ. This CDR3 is CASSYETGTNYGYTF. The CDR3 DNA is TGCGCCAGCAGTTACGAAACGGGAACTAACTATGGCTACACCTTC.

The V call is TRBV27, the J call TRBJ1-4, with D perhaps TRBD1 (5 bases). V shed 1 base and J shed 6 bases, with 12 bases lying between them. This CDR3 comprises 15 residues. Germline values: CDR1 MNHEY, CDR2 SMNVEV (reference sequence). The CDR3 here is CASSLFGGWDEKLFF. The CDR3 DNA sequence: TGTGCCAGCAGTTTATTTGGGGGTTGGGATGAAAAACTGTTTTTT.

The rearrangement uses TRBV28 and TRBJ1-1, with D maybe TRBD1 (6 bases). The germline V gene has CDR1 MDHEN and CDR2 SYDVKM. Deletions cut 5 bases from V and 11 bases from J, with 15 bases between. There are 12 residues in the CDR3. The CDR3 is CASSPLQGGAFF. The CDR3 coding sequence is TGTGCCAGCAGTCCTTTACAGGGAGGCGCTTTCTTT.

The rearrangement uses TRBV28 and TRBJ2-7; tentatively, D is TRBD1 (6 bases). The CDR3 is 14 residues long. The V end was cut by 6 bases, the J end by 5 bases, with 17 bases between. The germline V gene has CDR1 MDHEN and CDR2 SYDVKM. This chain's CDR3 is CASRSRQGYHEQYF. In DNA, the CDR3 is TGTGCCAGCAGATCGAGGCAGGGGTACCACGAGCAGTACTTC. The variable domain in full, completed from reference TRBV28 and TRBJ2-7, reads DVKVTQSSRYLVKRTGEKVFLECVQDMDHENMFWYRQDPGLGLRLIYFSYDVKMKEKGDIPEGYSVSREKKERFSLILESASTNQTSMYLCASRSRQGYHEQYFGPGTRLTVT.

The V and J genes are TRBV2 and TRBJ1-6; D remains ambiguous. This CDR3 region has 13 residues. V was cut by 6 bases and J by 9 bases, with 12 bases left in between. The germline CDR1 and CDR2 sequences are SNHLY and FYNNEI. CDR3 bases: TGTGCCAGCAGCGAGAGATCGGGTTCACCCCTCCACTTT. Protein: CASSERSGSPLHF.

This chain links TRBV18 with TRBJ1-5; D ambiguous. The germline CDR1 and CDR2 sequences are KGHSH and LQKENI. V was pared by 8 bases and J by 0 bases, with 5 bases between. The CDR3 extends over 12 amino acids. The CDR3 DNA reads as TGTGCCAGCCCGCGTAGCAATCAGCCCCAGCATTTT. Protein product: CASPRSNQPQHF.

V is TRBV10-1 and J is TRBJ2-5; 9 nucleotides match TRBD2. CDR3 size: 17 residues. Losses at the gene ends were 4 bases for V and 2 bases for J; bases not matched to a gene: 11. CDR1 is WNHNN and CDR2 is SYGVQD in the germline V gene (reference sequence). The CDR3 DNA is TGCGCCAGCAGTGGGAAGCGGGGGGCACCCATTCAAGAGACCCAGTACTTC. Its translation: CASSGKRGAPIQETQYF.

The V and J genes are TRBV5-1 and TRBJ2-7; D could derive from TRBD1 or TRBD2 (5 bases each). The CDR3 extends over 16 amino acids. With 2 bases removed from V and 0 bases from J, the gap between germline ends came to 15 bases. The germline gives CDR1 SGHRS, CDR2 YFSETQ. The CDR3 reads CASSLQTGGSSYEQYF. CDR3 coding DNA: TGCGCCAGCAGCTTACAAACAGGAGGTTCCTCCTACGAGCAGTACTTC. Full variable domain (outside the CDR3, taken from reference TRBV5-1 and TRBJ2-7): KAGVTQTPRYLIKTRGQQVTLSCSPISGHRSVSWYQQTPGQGLQFLFEYFSETQRNKGNFPGRFSGRQFSNSRSEMNVSTLELGDSALYLCASSLQTGGSSYEQYFGPGTRLTVT.

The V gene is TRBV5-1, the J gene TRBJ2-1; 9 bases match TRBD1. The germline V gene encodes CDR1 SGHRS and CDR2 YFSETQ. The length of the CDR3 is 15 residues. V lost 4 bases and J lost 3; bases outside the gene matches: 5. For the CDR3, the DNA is TGCGCCAGCAGCACCGGGACAGGGCACTACAATGAGCAGTTCTTC. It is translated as CASSTGTGHYNEQFF.

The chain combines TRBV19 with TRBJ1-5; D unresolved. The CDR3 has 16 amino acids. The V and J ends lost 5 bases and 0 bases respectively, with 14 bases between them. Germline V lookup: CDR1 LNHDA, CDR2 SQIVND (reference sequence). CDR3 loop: CASSPVGQFSNQPQHF. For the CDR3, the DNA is TGTGCCAGTAGTCCAGTAGGCCAGTTTAGCAATCAGCCCCAGCATTTT.

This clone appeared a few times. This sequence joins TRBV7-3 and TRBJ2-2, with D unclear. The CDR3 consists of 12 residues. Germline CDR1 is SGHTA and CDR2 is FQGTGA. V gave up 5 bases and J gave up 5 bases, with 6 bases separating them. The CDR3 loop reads CASSHRTGELFF. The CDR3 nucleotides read TGTGCCAGCAGCCATCGGACCGGGGAGCTGTTTTTT.

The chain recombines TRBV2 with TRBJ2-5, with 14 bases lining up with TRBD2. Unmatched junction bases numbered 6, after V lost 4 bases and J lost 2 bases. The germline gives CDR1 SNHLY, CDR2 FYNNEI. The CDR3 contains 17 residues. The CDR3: CASSVGLAGGRQETQYF. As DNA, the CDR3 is TGTGCCAGCAGTGTTGGACTAGCGGGGGGAAGGCAAGAGACCCAGTACTTC. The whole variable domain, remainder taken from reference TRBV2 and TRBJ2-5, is EPEVTQTPSHQVTQMGQEVILRCVPISNHLYFYWYRQILGQKVEFLVSFYNNEISEKSEIFDDQFSVERPDGSNFTLKIRSTKLEDSAMYFCASSVGLAGGRQETQYFGPGTRLLVL.

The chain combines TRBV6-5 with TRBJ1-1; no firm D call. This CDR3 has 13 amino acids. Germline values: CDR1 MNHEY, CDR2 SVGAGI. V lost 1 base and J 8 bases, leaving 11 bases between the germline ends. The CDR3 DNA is TGTGCCAGCAGTTACTTGCGGGAACAGGAAGCTTTCTTT. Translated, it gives CASSYLREQEAFF.

DNA for the CDR3: TGTGCCAGTAGTATATATCAGGGGGAAGGCATTCAGTACTTC. Translating gives CASSIYQGEGIQYF. The chain carries TRBV19 and TRBJ2-4; 7 bases align to TRBD1. The CDR3 runs 14 residues. Germline V gene data show CDR1 as LNHDA and CDR2 as SQIVND (reference sequence). V was pared by 2 bases and J by 9 bases, with 7 bases of the junction left unmatched.

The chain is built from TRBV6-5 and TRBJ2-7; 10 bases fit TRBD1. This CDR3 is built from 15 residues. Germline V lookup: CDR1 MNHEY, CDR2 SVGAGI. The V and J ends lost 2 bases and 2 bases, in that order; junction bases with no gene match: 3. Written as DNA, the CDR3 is TGTGCCAGCAGTTACGTGGACAGGGGGACCTACGAGCAGTACTTC. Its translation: CASSYVDRGTYEQYF.

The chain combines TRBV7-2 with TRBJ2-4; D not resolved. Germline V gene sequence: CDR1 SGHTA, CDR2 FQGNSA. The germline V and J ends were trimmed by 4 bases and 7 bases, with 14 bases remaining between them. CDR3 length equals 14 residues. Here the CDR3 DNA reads TGTGCCAGCAGCTCCCCCGGTGTCGGGAACATTCAGTACTTC. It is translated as CASSSPGVGNIQYF.

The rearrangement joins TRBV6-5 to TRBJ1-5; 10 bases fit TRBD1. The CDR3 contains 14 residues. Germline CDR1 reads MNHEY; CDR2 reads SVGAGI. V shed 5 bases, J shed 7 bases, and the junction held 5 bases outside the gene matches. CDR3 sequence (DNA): TGTGCCAGCAGTACCGGGACAGGGGACCAGCCCCAGCATTTT. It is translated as CASSTGTGDQPQHF.

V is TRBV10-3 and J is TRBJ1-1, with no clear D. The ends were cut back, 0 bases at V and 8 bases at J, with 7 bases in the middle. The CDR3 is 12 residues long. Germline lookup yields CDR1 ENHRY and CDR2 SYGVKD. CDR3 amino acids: CAISESNQEAFF. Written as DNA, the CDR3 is TGTGCCATCAGTGAGTCGAACCAAGAAGCTTTCTTT.